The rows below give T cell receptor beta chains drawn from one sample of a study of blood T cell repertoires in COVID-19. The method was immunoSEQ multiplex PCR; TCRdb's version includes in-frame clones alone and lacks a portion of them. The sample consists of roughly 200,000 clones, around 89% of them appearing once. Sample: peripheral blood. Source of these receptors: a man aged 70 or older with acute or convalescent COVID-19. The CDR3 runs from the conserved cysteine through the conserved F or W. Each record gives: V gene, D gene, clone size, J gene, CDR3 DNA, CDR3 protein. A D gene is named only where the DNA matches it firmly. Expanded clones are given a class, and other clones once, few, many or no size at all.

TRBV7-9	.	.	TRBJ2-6	TGTGCCAGCAGCTTGGAACACTCGGGCGTCCTGACTTTC	CASSLEHSGVLTF
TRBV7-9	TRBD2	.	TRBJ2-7	TGTGCCAGCAGCTCTAGCCGGGAGGGCCGGGGCGAGCAGTACTTC	CASSSSREGRGEQYF
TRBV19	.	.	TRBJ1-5	TGTGCCAGTAGTATCGGCGGGCTAAGCAATCAGCCCCAGCATTTT	CASSIGGLSNQPQHF
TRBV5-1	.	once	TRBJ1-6	TGCGCCAGCAGCTTGGCCGGAAGGGGTTATTCACCCCTCCACTTT	CASSLAGRGYSPLHF
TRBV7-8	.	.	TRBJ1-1	TGTGCCACCGCCTATGAACAGAGTCTGAACACTGAAGCTTTCTTT	CATAYEQSLNTEAFF
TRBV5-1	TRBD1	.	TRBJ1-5	TGCGCCAGCAGCCCGGGGACAGGTCGTTTGAGCAATCAGCCCCAGCATTTT	CASSPGTGRLSNQPQHF
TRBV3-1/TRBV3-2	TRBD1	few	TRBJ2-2	TGTGCCAGCAGGAACAGGGGGGACACCGGGGAGCTGTTTTTT	CASRNRGDTGELFF
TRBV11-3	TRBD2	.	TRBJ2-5	TGTGCCAGCAGCCCTGGACTAGCGGGAGGGGGAGAGACCCAGTACTTC	CASSPGLAGGGETQYF
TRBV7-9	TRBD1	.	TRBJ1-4	TGTGCCAGCAGCTTAGCCGGGACAGGAAATGAAAAACTGTTTTTT	CASSLAGTGNEKLFF
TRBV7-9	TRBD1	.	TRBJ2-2	TGTGCCAGCAGCCCTGTGGGACAGGGGGCCACCGGGGAGCTGTTTTTT	CASSPVGQGATGELFF
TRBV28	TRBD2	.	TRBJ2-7	TGTGCCAGCAGGCCGGGACTAGCCTACGAGCAGTACTTC	CASRPGLAYEQYF
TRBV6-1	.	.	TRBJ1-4	TGTGCCAGCAGTGAAGGGGCAGGGCAGGAAAAACTGTTTTTT	CASSEGAGQEKLFF
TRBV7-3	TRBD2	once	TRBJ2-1	TGTGCCAGCAGCTTGACTAGCGACTCCTACAATGAGCAGTTCTTC	CASSLTSDSYNEQFF
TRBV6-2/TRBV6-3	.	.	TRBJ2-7	TGTGCCAGCAGTTACTTACATTCCTACGAGCAGTACTTC	CASSYLHSYEQYF
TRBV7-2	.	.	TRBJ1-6	TGTGCCAGCAGCTTAAACACCGCGGGTTCACCCCTCCACTTT	CASSLNTAGSPLHF
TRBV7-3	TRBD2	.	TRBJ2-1	TGTGCCAGCAGCCCTGGGACTACCAATGAGCAGTTCTTC	CASSPGTTNEQFF
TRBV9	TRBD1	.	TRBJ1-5	TGTGCCAGCGGAACGACAGGGTCTCAGCCCCAGCATTTT	CASGTTGSQPQHF
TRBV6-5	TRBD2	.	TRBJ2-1	TGTGCCAGCAGTCGACTAGCGGGACCCAATGAGCAGTTCTTC	CASSRLAGPNEQFF
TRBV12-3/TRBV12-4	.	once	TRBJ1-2	TGTGCCAGCAGTCGAGACAGCGACTATGGCTACACCTTC	CASSRDSDYGYTF
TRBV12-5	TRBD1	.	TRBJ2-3	TGTGCTAGTGGTTTCGGGACAGGGGTTGGAGATACGCAGTATTTT	CASGFGTGVGDTQYF
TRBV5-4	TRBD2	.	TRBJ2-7	TGTGCCAGCAGCTTCTCTAGCGGGAGGGCCGCCGAGCAGTACTTC	CASSFSSGRAAEQYF
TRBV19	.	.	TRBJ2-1	TGTGCCAGTAGTCCTGAAAGCGTTTACAATGAGCAGTTCTTC	CASSPESVYNEQFF
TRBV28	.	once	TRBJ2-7	TGTGCCAGCAGCTGGGGGGACTCCTACGAGCAGTACTTC	CASSWGDSYEQYF
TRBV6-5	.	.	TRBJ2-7	TGTGCCAGCATGAGGCTGCCGGGCGAGCAGTACTTC	CASMRLPGEQYF